The 2 T cell receptor beta chains below all came from one sample that was sequenced in a study of glioma-infiltrating T cells after dendritic cell vaccination. Time point described: after dendritic cell vaccination, including at tumor progression/relapse. TCRdb's copy holds only in-frame clones and misses some; the assay was immunoSEQ multiplex PCR. The table has under 130,000 clones, around 87% seen once; the top ten hold more than 2.5%. The sample consisted of blood, taken after dendritic cell vaccination. The receptors originated from a human donor with glioblastoma.

V is TRBV2 and J is TRBJ2-7; 7 nucleotides match TRBD1. The CDR3 loop spans 15 amino acids. With 1 base clipped from V and 3 bases from J, the junction kept 6 bases outside the gene matches. Germline V gene lookup returns CDR1 SNHLY and CDR2 FYNNEI. CDR3 nucleotides: TGTGCCAGCAGTGAAGGACAGGGCGGTTTCTACGAGCAGTACTTC. Encoded protein: CASSEGQGGFYEQYF.

The chain links TRBV5-4 to TRBJ1-2; D perhaps matches TRBD1 (5 bases). CDR3 length equals 17 residues. Trimming removed 0 bases at V and 0 bases at J, with 15 bases between. Germline V lookup: CDR1 SGHNT, CDR2 YYREEE (reference sequence). CDR3 nucleotides: TGTGCCAGCAGCTTGGGGTGGCAGGGTTCGTCTAACTATGGCTACACCTTC. Protein sequence: CASSLGWQGSSNYGYTF. Full variable domain (remainder filled in from reference TRBV5-4 and TRBJ1-2): ETGVTQSPTHLIKTRGQQVTLRCSSQSGHNTVSWYQQALGQGPQFIFQYYREEENGRGNFPPRFSGLQFPNYSSELNVNALELDDSALYLCASSLGWQGSSNYGYTFGSGTRLTVV.